The 9 T cell receptor beta chains below were found in one sample sequenced in a study of vaccination effects on CD4 cells after COVID-19. Using viral peptide pools, the ViraFEST assay grew out antigen-specific CD4+ T cells prior to sequencing. CD4+ T cells were isolated after around ten days of culture. These receptors have no known antigen. Libraries were prepared by immunoSEQ multiplex PCR; TCRdb keeps only in-frame clonotypes and omits some of them. The sample has about 54,000 clones, 75% to 90% seen once; the top ten hold 2% to 3%. The material was CD4+ T cells from PBMCs cultured with HCoV-229E spike peptides, obtained before COVID-19 vaccination. The origin of the receptors is a human donor who received a COVID-19 vaccine.

The genes are TRBV5-4 and TRBJ2-3; 11 nucleotides match TRBD1. The J segment lost 3 bases and the V segment lost 5 bases, leaving 2 bases of the junction unmatched. The CDR3 has 14 amino acids. The germline gives CDR1 SGHNT, CDR2 YYREEE (reference sequence). CDR3 DNA: TGTGCCAGCAGTCGGGACAGGGGGACAGATACGCAGTATTTT. Translating gives CASSRDRGTDTQYF.

The V gene is TRBV20-1, the J gene TRBJ1-2; D gene ambiguous. The CDR3 runs to 14 residues. Trimming cost V 3 bases and J 4 bases, with 15 bases left between them. Germline assignment: CDR1 DFQATT and CDR2 SNEGSKA (reference sequence). The CDR3 sequence: CSASSVNPSYGYTF. The CDR3 DNA reads TGCAGTGCTAGTTCGGTCAATCCATCCTATGGCTACACCTTC.

This clone was found once. The chain joins TRBV7-6 to TRBJ2-2; 7 positions agree with TRBD2. The germline V gene has CDR1 SGHVS and CDR2 FNYEAQ. This CDR3 spans 16 amino acids. The V segment lost 2 bases and the J segment 3 bases; nucleotides outside the gene matches: 6. CDR3 sequence (DNA): TGTGCCAGCAGCTTAAGGGGCGGGGGAGACACCGGGGAGCTGTTTTTT. Amino acids: CASSLRGGGDTGELFF. Looking up the rest from reference TRBV7-6 and TRBJ2-2 gives the full variable domain: GAGVSQSPRYKVTKRGQDVALRCDPISGHVSLYWYRQALGQGPEFLTYFNYEAQQDKSGLPNDRFSAERPEGSISTLTIQRTEQRDSAMYRCASSLRGGGDTGELFFGEGSRLTVL.

The chain combines TRBV7-9 with TRBJ1-1; D remains unclear. V dropped 5 bases and J dropped 0 bases, with 10 bases sitting between them. CDR3 length equals 14 residues. The V gene's germline CDR1 is SEHNR and CDR2 FQNEAQ (reference sequence). The CDR3 nucleotides are TGTGCCAGCAGCCTACATTACATGAACACTGAAGCTTTCTTT. Protein sequence: CASSLHYMNTEAFF.

The rearrangement uses TRBV3-1 (or the pseudogene TRBV3-2) and TRBJ1-1; no clear D gene. Germline values: CDR1 LGHDT, CDR2 YNNKEL (reference sequence). This CDR3 contains 15 residues. V lost 1 base and J lost 3, with 12 bases in between. CDR3 amino acids: CASSQVGGYDTEAFF. The CDR3 coding sequence is TGTGCCAGCAGCCAAGTTGGCGGATATGACACTGAAGCTTTCTTT.

This rearrangement joins TRBV27 to TRBJ2-7, with D perhaps TRBD1 or TRBD2 (5 bases each). Trimming pared 5 bases from V and 9 bases from J, leaving 23 bases between. The CDR3 contains 15 residues. Germline CDR1 and CDR2: MNHEY and SMNVEV (reference sequence). CDR3 amino acids: CASSPEGRGPYRQYV. In DNA form, the CDR3 reads TGTGCCAGCAGTCCCGAGGGACGGGGCCCCTACAGGCAGTACGTC.

This chain uses TRBV10-3 with TRBJ2-5; D is tentatively TRBD1 or TRBD2 (5 bases each). Germline V CDR1 and CDR2: ENHRY, SYGVKD. The CDR3 has 13 residues. V lost 8 bases, J lost 5 bases, and 15 bases lay in between. The CDR3 protein is CAIASSGHETQYF. The CDR3 coding sequence is TGTGCCATCGCGAGTTCGGGGCATGAGACCCAGTACTTC.

In this sample, this clone turned up once. Other DNA sequences in the same sample also yield this CDR3. The genes are TRBV9 and TRBJ1-6; a weak D match, TRBD1 (6 bases). The CDR3 consists of 14 residues. V was cut by 0 bases and J by 5 bases, with 6 bases left in between. CDR1 and CDR2 (germline): SGDLS, YYNGEE. This CDR3 is CASSVAGDNSPLHF. The CDR3 nucleotides are TGTGCCAGCAGCGTAGCAGGGGATAATTCACCCCTCCACTTT. The variable domain in full, completed from reference TRBV9 and TRBJ1-6, reads DSGVTQTPKHLITATGQRVTLRCSPRSGDLSVYWYQQSLDQGLQFLIQYYNGEERAKGNILERFSAQQFPDLHSELNLSSLELGDSALYFCASSVAGDNSPLHFGNGTRLTVT.

This clone was counted once. The chain carries TRBV5-1 and TRBJ1-4; maybe TRBD1 (5 bases). CDR3 length equals 16 residues. The V end lost 1 base, the J end lost 8 bases, and 18 bases lay between the germline ends. Germline-derived CDR1 and CDR2 are SGHRS and YFSETQ. The CDR3 loop reads CASSLLFRTTNEKLFF. The CDR3 DNA reads as TGCGCCAGCAGCTTGTTGTTTAGGACAACCAACGAAAAACTGTTTTTT.